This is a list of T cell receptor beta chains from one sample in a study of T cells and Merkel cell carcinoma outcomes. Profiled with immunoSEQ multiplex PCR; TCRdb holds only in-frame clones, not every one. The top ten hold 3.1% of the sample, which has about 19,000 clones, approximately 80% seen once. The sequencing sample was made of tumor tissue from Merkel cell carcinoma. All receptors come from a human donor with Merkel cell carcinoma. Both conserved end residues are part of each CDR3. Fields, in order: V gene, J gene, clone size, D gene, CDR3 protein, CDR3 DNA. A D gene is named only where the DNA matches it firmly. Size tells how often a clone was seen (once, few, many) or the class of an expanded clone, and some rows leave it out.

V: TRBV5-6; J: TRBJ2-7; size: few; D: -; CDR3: CASSLGQGIYEQYF; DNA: TGTGCCAGCAGCTTGGGGCAGGGAATTTACGAGCAGTACTTC
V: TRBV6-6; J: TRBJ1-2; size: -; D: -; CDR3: CASSYPLSSFGYTF; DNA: TGTGCCAGCAGTTACCCTCTTTCTTCCTTTGGCTACACCTTC
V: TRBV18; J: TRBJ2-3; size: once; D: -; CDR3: CASSPGGRSTDTQYF; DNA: TGTGCCAGCTCACCGGGGGGTCGGTCCACAGATACGCAGTATTTT
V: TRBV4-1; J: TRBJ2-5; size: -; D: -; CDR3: CASSQDLVLRRIRGAQYF; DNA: TGCGCCAGCAGCCAAGATCTAGTCTTGCGGCGAATCCGCGGGGCCCAGTACTTC
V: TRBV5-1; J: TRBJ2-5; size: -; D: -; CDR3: CASSLVFLGREEETQYF; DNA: TGCGCCAGCAGCTTGGTGTTTTTGGGCAGGGAGGAAGAGACCCAGTACTTC
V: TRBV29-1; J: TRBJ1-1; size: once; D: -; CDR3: CSVDVLVEAFF; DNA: TGCAGCGTCGACGTATTAGTTGAAGCTTTCTTT
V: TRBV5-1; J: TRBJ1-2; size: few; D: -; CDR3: CASSRGGQGNGYTF; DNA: TGCGCCAGCAGCCGGGGCGGTCAGGGGAATGGCTACACCTTC
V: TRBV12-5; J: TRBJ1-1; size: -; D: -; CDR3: CASALSIANTEAFF; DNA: TGTGCTAGTGCTTTATCCATCGCGAACACTGAAGCTTTCTTT
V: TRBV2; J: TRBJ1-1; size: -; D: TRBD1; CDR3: CAGRTGRNTEAFF; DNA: TGTGCCGGGAGGACAGGGCGGAACACTGAAGCTTTCTTT
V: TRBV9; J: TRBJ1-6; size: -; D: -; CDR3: CASSAEQGASPLHF; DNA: TGTGCCAGCAGCGCAGAACAGGGTGCCTCACCCCTCCACTTT
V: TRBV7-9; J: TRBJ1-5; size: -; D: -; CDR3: CASSLGRAGYQPQHF; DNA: TGTGCCAGCAGCTTAGGGCGGGCAGGATATCAGCCCCAGCATTTT
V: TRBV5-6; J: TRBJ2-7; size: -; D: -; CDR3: CASSVGNRRYEQYF; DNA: TGTGCCAGCAGCGTGGGGAACAGGCGCTACGAGCAGTACTTC
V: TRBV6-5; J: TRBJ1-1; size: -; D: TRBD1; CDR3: CASSSGQEDFF; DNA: TGTGCCAGCAGCTCCGGACAGGAGGATTTCTTT
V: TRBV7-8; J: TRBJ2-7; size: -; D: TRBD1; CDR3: CASSPSTGGSYEQYF; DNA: TGTGCCAGCAGCCCGTCGACAGGGGGGTCCTACGAGCAGTACTTC
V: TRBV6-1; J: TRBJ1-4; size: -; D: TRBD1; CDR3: CASSRQGGTNEKLFF; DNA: TGTGCCAGCAGCCGCCAGGGGGGGACTAATGAAAAACTGTTTTTT
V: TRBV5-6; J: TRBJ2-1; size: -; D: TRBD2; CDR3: CASSFWTSGYNEQFF; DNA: TGTGCCAGCAGCTTTTGGACTAGCGGATACAATGAGCAGTTCTTC
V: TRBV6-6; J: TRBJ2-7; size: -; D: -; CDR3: CASSRDVLYEQYF; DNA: TGTGCCAGCAGTAGGGACGTTCTCTACGAGCAGTACTTC
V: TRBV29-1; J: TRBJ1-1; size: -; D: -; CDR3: CSVEEGGIWLGTEAFF; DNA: TGCAGCGTTGAAGAGGGGGGCATCTGGCTGGGGACTGAAGCTTTCTTT
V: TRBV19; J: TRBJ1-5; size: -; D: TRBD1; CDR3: CASSRDRAQPQHF; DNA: TGTGCCAGTAGTAGAGACAGGGCCCAGCCCCAGCATTTT
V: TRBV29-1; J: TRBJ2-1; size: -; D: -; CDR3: CSVEGHPYNEQFF; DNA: TGCAGCGTTGAGGGTCATCCCTACAATGAGCAGTTCTTC
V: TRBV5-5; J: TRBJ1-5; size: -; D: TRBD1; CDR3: CASSSDRGLGPQHF; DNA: TGTGCCAGCAGCTCTGACAGGGGGCTGGGGCCCCAGCATTTT
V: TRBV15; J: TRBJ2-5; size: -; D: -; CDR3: CATSGRGRGWKKTQYF; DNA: TGTGCCACCAGCGGAAGAGGCCGGGGTTGGAAGAAGACCCAGTACTTC
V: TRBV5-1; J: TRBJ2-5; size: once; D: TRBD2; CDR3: CASSWAGGQETQYF; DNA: TGCGCCAGCAGCTGGGCGGGGGGGCAAGAGACCCAGTACTTC
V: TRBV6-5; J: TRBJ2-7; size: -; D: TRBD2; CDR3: CASSPRLAEGEQYF; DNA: TGTGCCAGCAGCCCCCGACTAGCGGAGGGAGAGCAGTACTTC
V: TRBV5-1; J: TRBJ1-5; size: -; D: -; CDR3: CASSLGTGTGTNQPQHF; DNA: TGCGCCAGCAGCTTGGGTACCGGGACGGGGACTAATCAGCCCCAGCATTTT
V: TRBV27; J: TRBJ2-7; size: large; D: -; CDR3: CASMARSYEQYF; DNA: TGTGCCAGCATGGCCAGGTCCTACGAGCAGTACTTC
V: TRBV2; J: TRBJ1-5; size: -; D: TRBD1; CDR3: CASSVDREVQPQHF; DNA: TGTGCCAGCAGTGTGGACAGGGAGGTACAGCCCCAGCATTTT
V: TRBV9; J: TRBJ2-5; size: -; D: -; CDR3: CASSPRLEETQYF; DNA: TGTGCCAGCAGCCCTCGACTAGAGGAGACCCAGTACTTC
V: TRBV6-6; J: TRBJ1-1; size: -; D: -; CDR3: CASTAWGLDTEAFF; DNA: TGTGCCAGCACCGCTTGGGGGCTGGACACTGAAGCTTTCTTT
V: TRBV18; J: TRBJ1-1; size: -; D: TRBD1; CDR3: CASSPTTGTGGMNTEAFF; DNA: TGTGCCAGCTCACCCACGACCGGGACAGGGGGCATGAACACTGAAGCTTTCTTT
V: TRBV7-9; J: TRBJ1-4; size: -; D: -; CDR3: CASSLGRFLFWGEKLFF; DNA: TGTGCCAGCAGCTTAGGCCGTTTTTTGTTCTGGGGTGAAAAACTGTTTTTT
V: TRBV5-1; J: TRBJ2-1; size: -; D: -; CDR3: CASSFRGSTVKNEQFF; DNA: TGCGCCAGCAGCTTCAGGGGCTCCACGGTTAAGAATGAGCAGTTCTTC
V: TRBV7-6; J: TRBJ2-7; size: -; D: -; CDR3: CASSLGSRVADRHPFYEQYF; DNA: TGTGCCAGCAGCTTAGGATCACGGGTCGCGGACCGTCACCCCTTCTACGAGCAGTACTTC
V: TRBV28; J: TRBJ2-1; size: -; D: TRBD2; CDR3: CASSPSGGHNEQFF; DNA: TGTGCCAGCAGTCCCTCGGGAGGGCACAATGAGCAGTTCTTC
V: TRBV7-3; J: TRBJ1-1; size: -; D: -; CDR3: CASSLFQGTEAFF; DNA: TGTGCCAGCAGCTTATTCCAGGGGACTGAAGCTTTCTTT
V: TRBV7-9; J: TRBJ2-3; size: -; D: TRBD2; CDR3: CASSRSGTSGRTDTQYF; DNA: TGTGCCAGCAGCCGATCCGGGACTAGCGGAAGGACAGATACGCAGTATTTT
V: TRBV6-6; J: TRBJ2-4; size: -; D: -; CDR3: CASSYRTGLNIQYF; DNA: TGTGCCAGCAGTTACCGCACAGGGTTAAACATTCAGTACTTC
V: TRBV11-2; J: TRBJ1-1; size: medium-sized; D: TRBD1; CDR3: CASSPNRGQHEAFF; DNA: TGTGCCAGCAGCCCAAACAGGGGCCAGCACGAAGCTTTCTTT
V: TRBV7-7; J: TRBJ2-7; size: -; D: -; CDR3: CASSPGGSIYEQYF; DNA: TGTGCTAGCAGCCCCGGGGGCAGTATTTACGAGCAGTACTTC
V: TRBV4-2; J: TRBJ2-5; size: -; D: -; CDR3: CASSPAGGMEETQYF; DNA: TGTGCCAGCAGCCCCGCCGGGGGAATGGAAGAGACCCAGTACTTC
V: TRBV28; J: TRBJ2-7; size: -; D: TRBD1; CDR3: CASSSRTGTGLYEQYF; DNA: TGTGCCAGCAGTTCCCGTACCGGGACAGGGCTCTACGAGCAGTACTTC
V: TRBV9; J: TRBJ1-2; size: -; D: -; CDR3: CASSAGGVNYGYTF; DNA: TGTGCCAGCAGCGCAGGTGGTGTTAACTATGGCTACACCTTC
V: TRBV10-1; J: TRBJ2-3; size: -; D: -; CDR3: CASSGSLTDTQYF; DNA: TGCGCCAGCAGTGGTAGTCTCACAGATACGCAGTATTTT
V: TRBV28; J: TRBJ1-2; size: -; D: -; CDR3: CASSLSLVLYGYTF; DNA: TGTGCCAGCAGCCTGAGCTTAGTCCTCTATGGCTACACCTTC
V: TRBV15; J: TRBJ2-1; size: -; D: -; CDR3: CATSRAWRTSSYNEQFF; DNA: TGTGCCACCAGCAGAGCATGGAGGACCAGCTCCTACAATGAGCAGTTCTTC
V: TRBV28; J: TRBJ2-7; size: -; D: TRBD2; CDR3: CASSLGVAGGREQYF; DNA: TGTGCCAGCAGTTTGGGGGTAGCGGGTGGGCGGGAGCAGTACTTC
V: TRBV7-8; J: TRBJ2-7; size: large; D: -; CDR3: CASTIDTFEQYF; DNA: TGTGCCAGCACCATTGACACTTTCGAGCAGTACTTC
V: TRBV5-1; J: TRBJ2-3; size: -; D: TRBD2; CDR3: CASTPAGGRTDTQYF; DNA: TGCGCCAGTACGCCAGCGGGAGGGCGAACAGATACGCAGTATTTT
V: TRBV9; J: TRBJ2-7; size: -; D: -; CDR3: CASSGDPTREQYF; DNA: TGTGCCAGCAGCGGGGACCCGACGCGGGAGCAGTACTTC
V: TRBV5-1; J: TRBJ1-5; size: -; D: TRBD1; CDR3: CASSLGGGTSQPQHF; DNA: TGCGCCAGCAGCTTGGGAGGGGGCACGAGTCAGCCCCAGCATTTT
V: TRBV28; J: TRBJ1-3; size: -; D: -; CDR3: CASSFRAYSGNTIYF; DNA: TGTGCCAGCAGTTTCAGGGCGTACTCTGGAAACACCATATATTTT
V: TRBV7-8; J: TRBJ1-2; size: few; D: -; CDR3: CASSLEALPYGYTF; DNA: TGTGCCAGCAGCTTAGAGGCACTCCCCTATGGCTACACCTTC
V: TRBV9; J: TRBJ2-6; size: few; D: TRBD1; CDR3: CASSLGRRDRATGANVLTF; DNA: TGTGCCAGCAGCTTAGGGCGGCGGGACAGGGCTACTGGGGCCAACGTCCTGACTTTC
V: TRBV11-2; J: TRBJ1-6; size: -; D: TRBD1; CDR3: CASSLGTGGVAYNSPLHF; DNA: TGTGCCAGCAGCCTGGGGACAGGGGGCGTCGCCTATAATTCACCCCTCCACTTT
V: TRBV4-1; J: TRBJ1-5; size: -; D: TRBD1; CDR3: CASSQDWRTGRAQPQHF; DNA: TGCGCCAGCAGCCAAGATTGGAGGACAGGGAGGGCTCAGCCCCAGCATTTT
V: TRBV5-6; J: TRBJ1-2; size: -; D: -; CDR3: CASYPGGNYGYTF; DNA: TGTGCCAGCTACCCGGGGGGGAACTATGGCTACACCTTC
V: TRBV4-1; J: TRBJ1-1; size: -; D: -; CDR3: CASSQKRTMNTEAFF; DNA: TGCGCCAGCAGCCAAAAGCGGACGATGAACACTGAAGCTTTCTTT